The rows below give T cell receptor beta chains drawn from one sample of a study of blood T cell repertoires in COVID-19. The data were produced by immunoSEQ multiplex PCR, yet TCRdb's version contains in-frame clones alone and is incomplete. This table has approximately 490,000 clones, roughly nine tenths appearing once. The sequencing input was PBMCs or T cells enriched from blood (not recorded which). These receptors came from a woman aged 55-69 years who had recovered from COVID-19. Both conserved end residues are part of each CDR3. Each record gives: J gene, clone size, V gene, D gene, CDR3 DNA, CDR3 protein. D genes are given only for firm matches. Some rows mark clone size as missing; the rest say once, few, many or name a class of expanded clone.

TRBJ2-2,NA,TRBV5-6,TRBD1,TGTGCCAGCAGCTTGGGCCCCGACAGGGGGTACACCGGGGAGCTGTTTTTT,CASSLGPDRGYTGELFF
TRBJ2-2,NA,TRBV29-1,TRBD2,TGCAGCGTTGCGGGGGGGCCGAACACCGGGGAGCTGTTTTTT,CSVAGGPNTGELFF
TRBJ1-6,NA,TRBV5-1,NA,TGCGCCAGTGCCCTGACAGGCTATAATTCACCCCTCCACTTT,CASALTGYNSPLHF
TRBJ2-7,NA,TRBV3-1/TRBV3-2,NA,TGTGCCAGCAGCCTGAGGGCGGGACGGACCTACGAGCAGTACTTC,CASSLRAGRTYEQYF
TRBJ1-2,NA,TRBV5-1,TRBD1,TGCGCCAGCAGCTTGGTACAGGGGCAGGATGGCTACACCTTC,CASSLVQGQDGYTF
TRBJ1-3,NA,TRBV3-1/TRBV3-2,NA,TGTGCCAGCAGCCACGGGAGCTCTGGAAACACCATATATTTT,CASSHGSSGNTIYF
TRBJ2-1,NA,TRBV27,NA,TGTGCCAGCAAAGGGGCGGGACCCGAGTTCTTC,CASKGAGPEFF
TRBJ1-1,few,TRBV14,NA,TGTGCCAGCAGCCAAGATTTGAGCACTGAAGCTTTCTTT,CASSQDLSTEAFF
TRBJ1-1,NA,TRBV6-4,NA,TGTGCCAGCAGTGACATCGCCAGGCCGGGCGCAGGGGTCACTGAAGCTTTCTTT,CASSDIARPGAGVTEAFF
TRBJ1-5,NA,TRBV9,NA,TGTGCCAGCAGCGTAGGTTGGGGCTCGGGTCAGCCCCAGCATTTT,CASSVGWGSGQPQHF
TRBJ2-7,NA,TRBV24-1,NA,TGTGCCACCAGTGCAGGGAACGAGCAGTACTTC,CATSAGNEQYF
TRBJ2-3,NA,TRBV9,NA,TGTGCCAGCAGCGTAGAGGTTGGGGGACACCTCAATACGCAGTATTTT,CASSVEVGGHLNTQYF
TRBJ1-2,NA,TRBV6-6,NA,TGTGCCAGCAGTTACTCTGGGGGCTTCATCGGCTATGGCTACACCTTC,CASSYSGGFIGYGYTF
TRBJ1-4,NA,TRBV27,NA,TGTGCCAGCAGTTTTCAGGGTTTGCGTGAAAAACTGTTTTTT,CASSFQGLREKLFF
TRBJ2-7,NA,TRBV18,NA,TGTGCCAGCTCACTACGGCAGGAGGCAGCCTACGAGCAGTACTTC,CASSLRQEAAYEQYF
TRBJ2-1,NA,TRBV2,TRBD2,TGTGCCAGCAGTGTTAGCGGGGGTACCTACAATGAGCAGTTCTTC,CASSVSGGTYNEQFF
TRBJ1-1,NA,TRBV19,NA,TGTGCCATTAAAAGGAGAGCTTTCTTT,CAIKRRAFF
TRBJ1-2,NA,TRBV19,NA,TGTGCCAGTAGTATGGGCAGGGGAGGGGTTTATGGCTACACCTTC,CASSMGRGGVYGYTF
TRBJ1-2,NA,TRBV18,TRBD1,TGTGCCAGCTCACTCCAGGGGGCAGGGGATGGCTACACCTTC,CASSLQGAGDGYTF
TRBJ2-3,NA,TRBV5-4,NA,TGTGCCAGCAGCCTGACAACAGATACGCAGTATTTT,CASSLTTDTQYF
TRBJ1-3,NA,TRBV7-2,NA,TGTGCCAGCAGCTTAGGTGTCGGCTCTGGAAACACCATATATTTT,CASSLGVGSGNTIYF
TRBJ2-3,once,TRBV5-4,TRBD1,TGTGCCAGCAGCTCACCTGAGGACAGGGGGCAAGGGGATACGCAGTATTTT,CASSSPEDRGQGDTQYF
TRBJ1-5,NA,TRBV2,TRBD1,TGTGCCAGCAGTGGGACAGGGGTTAATCAGCCCCAGCATTTT,CASSGTGVNQPQHF
TRBJ2-3,NA,TRBV6-5,NA,TGTGCCAGCAGTTCCCCTCCGAGCACAGATACGCAGTATTTT,CASSSPPSTDTQYF
TRBJ2-1,NA,TRBV7-2,TRBD2,TGTGCCAGCAGCCCGTCCTTAGGAGCGGGGCCCTACAATGAGCAGTTCTTC,CASSPSLGAGPYNEQFF
TRBJ2-3,NA,TRBV27,TRBD2,TGTGCCAGCAGTACCCTTTCCGAAATAGCGGGGGGACCTTTCGGCAAGCAGTATTTT,CASSTLSEIAGGPFGKQYF
TRBJ2-3,NA,TRBV21-1,NA,TGTGCCAGCAGCAATTCCGGAGGTCGACGGATAATAAGCACAGATACGCAGTATTTT,CASSNSGGRRIISTDTQYF
TRBJ1-1,NA,TRBV5-5,NA,TGTGCCAGCTGCCATGATTTAGGAGCGAATGAAGCTTTCTTT,CASCHDLGANEAFF
TRBJ2-5,NA,TRBV30,TRBD2,TGTGCCTGGAGTGGGGGACTAGCGGGGGGCCAAGAGACCCAGTACTTC,CAWSGGLAGGQETQYF
TRBJ1-6,NA,TRBV25-1,NA,TGTGCCAGCAGTGCGCATGCGGTGAATAATTCACCCCTCCACTTT,CASSAHAVNNSPLHF
TRBJ2-7,few,TRBV9,NA,TGTGCCAGCAGCGTATCCACAGGGACCTCCTACGAGCAGTACTTC,CASSVSTGTSYEQYF
TRBJ1-1,NA,TRBV6-5,NA,TGTGCCAGCAGTTACTCGAGGCAGATGAACACTGAAGCTTTCTTT,CASSYSRQMNTEAFF
TRBJ2-1,NA,TRBV20-1,TRBD2,TGCAGTGCTAGTTTGCTAGCGGGGGGCATCAATGAGCAGTTCTTC,CSASLLAGGINEQFF
TRBJ2-1,once,TRBV5-1,TRBD2,TGCGCCAGCAACCCGGGGGGAGCTTACTCCTACAATGAGCAGTTCTTC,CASNPGGAYSYNEQFF
TRBJ2-4,NA,TRBV5-4,TRBD1,TGTGCCAGCAGCTTGGATTCACAGGGGGACATTCAGTACTTC,CASSLDSQGDIQYF
TRBJ2-2,NA,TRBV5-1,NA,TGCGCCAGCAGCTGGACAGCCCAGAACACCGGGGAGCTGTTTTTT,CASSWTAQNTGELFF
TRBJ1-4,NA,TRBV5-5,NA,TGTGCCAGCAGCTTGGGGGAGTTCCGAGGAAAACTGTTTTTT,CASSLGEFRGKLFF
TRBJ2-5,NA,TRBV19,TRBD2,TGTGCCAGTAGTGGAATAGCGGGGGGGCCGGTAGAAGAGACCCAGTACTTC,CASSGIAGGPVEETQYF
TRBJ1-2,NA,TRBV11-2,TRBD1,TGTGCCAGCAGCTTAGGTAGAGGACAGGGGTCGTTTGGCTACACCTTC,CASSLGRGQGSFGYTF
TRBJ1-2,NA,TRBV12-3/TRBV12-4,TRBD1,TGTGCCAGCAGTTCGACAGGGGGCCATGGCTACACCTTC,CASSSTGGHGYTF
TRBJ1-6,few,TRBV7-9,NA,TGTGCCAGCAGCGTAGGACAGAGCTCCTATAATTCACCCCTCCACTTT,CASSVGQSSYNSPLHF
TRBJ2-5,NA,TRBV30,NA,TGTGCCTGGAGTGTACAGGCCGGAGAAGAGACCCAGTACTTC,CAWSVQAGEETQYF
TRBJ1-2,NA,TRBV9,TRBD1,TGTGCCAGCAGCGGTACCGGGACAGCTATGTATGGCTACACCTTC,CASSGTGTAMYGYTF
TRBJ1-5,NA,TRBV4-1,NA,TGCGCCAGCAGCCAAGGAATGGGTTTAGGAGGACAGCCCCAGCATTTT,CASSQGMGLGGQPQHF
TRBJ2-3,NA,TRBV19,NA,TGTGCCAGTAGCCCCTCGGGGACAGATACGCAGTATTTT,CASSPSGTDTQYF
TRBJ2-5,NA,TRBV4-2,TRBD2,TGTGCCAGCAGCCAAGATACAAGCGGGGGGGCAGAGACCCAGTACTTC,CASSQDTSGGAETQYF